This paragraph covers one T cell receptor beta chain sequence. Its matching antigen is unknown. The data derive from a study of post-analysis software for immune sequencing data. Unique molecular identifiers featured in each of the TCR beta cDNA libraries. TCRdb reanalysed the PCR reads using MiXCR and keeps one entry per CDR3 protein. The data show 650,000 to 900,000 distinct CDR3 sequences, around 42% seen once. The CDR3 spans 15 residues. V lost 1 base and J 4 bases, leaving 15 bases between the germline ends. Germline V CDR1 and CDR2: DFQATT, SNEGSKA (reference sequence). General study results and limits: Relative to controls, patients had a handful of TRBV segments at higher frequency, with TRBV5-6, TRBV5-1 and TRBV20-1 among these.

This clonotype originated in a girl between 5 and 17 years old with multiple sclerosis. The V call is TRBV20-1, the J call TRBJ2-3; a weak D match, TRBD2 (6 bases). Sequenced material: blood. The CDR3 here is CSARVGGIPSDTQYF. The CDR3 bases are TGCAGTGCTAGAGTTGGAGGGATCCCCTCAGATACGCAGTATTTT.